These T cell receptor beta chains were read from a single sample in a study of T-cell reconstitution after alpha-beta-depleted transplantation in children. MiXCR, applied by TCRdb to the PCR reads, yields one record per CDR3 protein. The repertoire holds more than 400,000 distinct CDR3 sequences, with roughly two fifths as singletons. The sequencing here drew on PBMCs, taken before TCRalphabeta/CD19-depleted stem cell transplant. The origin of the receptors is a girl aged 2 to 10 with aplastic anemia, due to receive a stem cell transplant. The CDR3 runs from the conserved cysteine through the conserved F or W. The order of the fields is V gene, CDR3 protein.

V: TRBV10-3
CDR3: CATGASYNEQFF

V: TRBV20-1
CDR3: CSAKTNSYEQYF

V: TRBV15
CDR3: CATSPRAGALYEQYF

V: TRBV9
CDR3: CASSAGGGGFSNQPQHF

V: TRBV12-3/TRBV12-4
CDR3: CASSLQGGYNEQFF

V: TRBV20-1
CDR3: CSASGPLNTEAFF

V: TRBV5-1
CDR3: CASSRTSGGQHFNEQFF

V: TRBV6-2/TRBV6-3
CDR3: CASRAGEQYF

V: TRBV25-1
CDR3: CASSELGGATDTQYF

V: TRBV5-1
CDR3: CASSLVGDFGYTF

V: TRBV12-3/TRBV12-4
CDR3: CASSHGVGKVNGYTF

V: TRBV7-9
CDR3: CASTRTGGVYGYPF

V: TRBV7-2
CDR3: CASKVLDTQYF

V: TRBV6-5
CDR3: CASSYSAGPPGELFF

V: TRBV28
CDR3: CASSPQYQPQHF

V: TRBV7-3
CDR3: CASSPGQGYTDTQYF

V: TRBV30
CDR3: CAGSIQENKNEQYF

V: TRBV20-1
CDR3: CSVWVRVGGVRGTEAFF

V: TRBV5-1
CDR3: CASSSRAGTGFKDTQYF

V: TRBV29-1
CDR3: CSVVWTSAGEQYF

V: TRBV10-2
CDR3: CASWGGGREQFF

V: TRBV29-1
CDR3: CSVEVQGRRDEQYF

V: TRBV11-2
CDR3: CASSLGTGEKLFF

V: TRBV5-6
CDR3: CASSVRTSGRIYNEQFF

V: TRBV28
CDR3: CASSFQTERDRGPSNEKLFF

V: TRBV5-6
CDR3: CASRKAGGPINEQFF

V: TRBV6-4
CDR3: CASSSGLAGRINEQFF

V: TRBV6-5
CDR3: CASRTSHMAVYGYTF

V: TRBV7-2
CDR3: CASSLEDRFHYGYTF

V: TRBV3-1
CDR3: CASSQTLAGAFDEQFF

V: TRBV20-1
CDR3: CSASGRKDGYTF

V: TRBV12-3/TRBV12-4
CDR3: CASSLGTGGVYNSPLHF

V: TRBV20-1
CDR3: CSARDRRGSTEAFF

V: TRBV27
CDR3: CASGLRYEQYF

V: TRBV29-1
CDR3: CSVEYGSNEKLFF

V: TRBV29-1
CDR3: CSVLRGGGGFDEQFF

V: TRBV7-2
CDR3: CASSAQKGVTGELFF

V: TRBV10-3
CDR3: CAISGTDRGDQETQYF

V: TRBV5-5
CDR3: CASSSRGVQADTQYF

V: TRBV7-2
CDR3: CASSLVRTGGTGELFF

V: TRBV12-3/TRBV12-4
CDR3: CASRQDLPNTEAFF

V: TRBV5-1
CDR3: CASSLSPSGNTGELFF